This is a list of T cell receptor beta chains from one sample in a study of T cell responses to AZD1222 COVID-19 vaccine. The protocol was immunoSEQ multiplex PCR, while the TCRdb copy is restricted to in-frame clones and leaves out a portion. The sample consists of roughly 150,000 clones, roughly 90% of them appearing once. This sample comprised peripheral blood, obtained on day 0 of AZD1222 vaccination. These receptors all stem from an adult in good health. CDR3s include the opening cysteine and the closing phenylalanine or tryptophan. Each record gives: clone size, J gene, D gene, V gene, CDR3 DNA, CDR3 protein. The D gene is left open where the match is weak. Clone size is shown for a subset of rows, as once, few, many or a class of expanded clone.

NA TRBJ1-2 NA TRBV2 TGTGCCAGCAGTACGTCCCTGGGGCTTGGCTACACCTTC CASSTSLGLGYTF
NA TRBJ2-1 TRBD1 TRBV29-1 TGCAGCGTTGAAGGGGGGACAGACTCCTACAATGAGCAGTTCTTC CSVEGGTDSYNEQFF
NA TRBJ1-1 NA TRBV3-1/TRBV3-2 TGTGCCAGCAGCCAAGATTGGGAGAACACTGAAGCTTTCTTT CASSQDWENTEAFF
NA TRBJ1-4 NA TRBV10-3 TGTGCCATCAGTGAGTCGAGATCCCTAACTAATGAAAAACTGTTTTTT CAISESRSLTNEKLFF
NA TRBJ1-2 NA TRBV5-1 TGCGCCAGCAGCTTTTTAGTGAGTTCCGGCTATCGCTATGGCTACACCTTC CASSFLVSSGYRYGYTF
once TRBJ1-3 NA TRBV6-6 TGTGCCAGCAGTCTCTACGCTGCAGGACAGAGTTCTGGAAACACCATATATTTT CASSLYAAGQSSGNTIYF
NA TRBJ2-2 NA TRBV30 TGTGCCTGGAGTGGACAGACTACGAACACCGGGGAGCTGTTTTTT CAWSGQTTNTGELFF
NA TRBJ1-2 NA TRBV6-1 TGTGCCAGCAGTGAAAATGAGGGAAGCTATGGCTACACCTTC CASSENEGSYGYTF
few TRBJ1-2 NA TRBV5-8 TGTGCCAGCAGCTTCTCAGGGACTTCTGGTCCCTATGGCTACACCTTC CASSFSGTSGPYGYTF
few TRBJ1-1 NA TRBV30 TGTGCCTGGAGAGCCCCTACACGGAACACTGAAGCTTTCTTT CAWRAPTRNTEAFF
NA TRBJ1-1 NA TRBV7-9 TGTGCCAGCAGCTTAATGGGGGCGAACACTGAAGCTTTCTTT CASSLMGANTEAFF
NA TRBJ2-2 NA TRBV30 TGTGCCTGGAAGGTCGCTCTGAACACCGGGGAGCTGTTTTTT CAWKVALNTGELFF
NA TRBJ2-7 TRBD2 TRBV4-3 TGCGCCAGCAGCCCAGGGGTGAGACTAGCGGTAACCTACGAGCAGTACTTC CASSPGVRLAVTYEQYF
NA TRBJ2-7 NA TRBV4-1 TGCGCCAGCAGCCAAGGACCGGCGGTAAGCTCCTACGAGCAGTACTTC CASSQGPAVSSYEQYF
few TRBJ1-3 NA TRBV7-8 TGTGCCAGCAGCCGCGGACGGACCTTTACGGGAAACACCATATATTTT CASSRGRTFTGNTIYF
NA TRBJ2-2 NA TRBV7-3 TGTGCCAGCAGCTTTTTCCTGTTTTCTACTAGCAAACTCGCCGGGGAGCTGTTTTTT CASSFFLFSTSKLAGELFF
NA TRBJ1-6 NA TRBV27 TGTGCCAGCACCCCGGCAGGGAAGGCCAATTCACCCCTCCACTTT CASTPAGKANSPLHF
NA TRBJ2-1 TRBD1 TRBV4-2 TGTGCCAGCAGCCAAGAAACAGGGGGCTTCGGGAATGAGCAGTTCTTC CASSQETGGFGNEQFF
once TRBJ1-2 NA TRBV14 TGTGCCAGCAGCCCGCCCGAGGGGTATGGCTACACCTTC CASSPPEGYGYTF
few TRBJ1-5 NA TRBV19 TGTGCCAGTAGTATCCCACATGGGCTAAATCAGCCCCAGCATTTT CASSIPHGLNQPQHF
once TRBJ1-1 NA TRBV18 TGTGCCAGCTCACCACCTCTGTCGGCAGGGCTGAACACTGAAGCTTTCTTT CASSPPLSAGLNTEAFF
NA TRBJ2-1 TRBD2 TRBV30 TGTGCCTGGGCGGCGGGAGGACCCTACAATGAGCAGTTCTTC CAWAAGGPYNEQFF
NA TRBJ1-1 NA TRBV18 TGTGCCAGCTCACCGAAGGGGGACACTGAAGCTTTCTTT CASSPKGDTEAFF
NA TRBJ2-1 NA TRBV7-9 TGTGCCAGCAGCTTAGCCTCCTACAATGAGCAGTTCTTC CASSLASYNEQFF
NA TRBJ2-7 TRBD2 TRBV11-2 TGTGCCACCAGTTATACTAGCGGGGGGACTAGCTACGAGCAGTACTTC CATSYTSGGTSYEQYF
NA TRBJ1-1 NA TRBV30 TGTGCCTGGATCTCGTCCCTCAGGGGAACTCCCATTGAAGCTTTCTTT CAWISSLRGTPIEAFF
once TRBJ1-1 NA TRBV11-2 TGTGCCAGCAGCTTATGGAGAGAGTGGACTGAAGCTTTCTTT CASSLWREWTEAFF
NA TRBJ1-2 NA TRBV24-1 TGTGCCACCAGTGATCCGGAGACAGCGTTCTATGGCTACACCTTC CATSDPETAFYGYTF
NA TRBJ2-3 TRBD2 TRBV7-3 TGTGCCAGCAGCTTGACTAGCGGGAGTAGTGCAGATACGCAGTATTTT CASSLTSGSSADTQYF
NA TRBJ1-2 NA TRBV12-3/TRBV12-4 TGTGCCAGCAGTTTAGGGGTGCGGGGCTACACCTTC CASSLGVRGYTF
NA TRBJ1-1 NA TRBV5-6 TGTGCCAGCAGCTTGAATCCGGAGACTGAAGCTTTCTTT CASSLNPETEAFF
NA TRBJ2-7 NA TRBV2 TGTGCCAGCAGCCGCGGAGGGCGCCCAGAATCCTACGAGCAGTACTTC CASSRGGRPESYEQYF
NA TRBJ1-2 TRBD1 TRBV6-5 TGTGCCAGCAGTCAACCCCCGACAGGGGCTGATGATTACACCTTC CASSQPPTGADDYTF
NA TRBJ2-3 NA TRBV5-6 TGTGCCAGCAGCTTCGGGGACTTCACAGATACGCAGTATTTT CASSFGDFTDTQYF
NA TRBJ1-1 NA TRBV9 TGTGCCAGCAGCGGATCAGGTGAAGCTTTCTTT CASSGSGEAFF
NA TRBJ2-5 TRBD2 TRBV3-1/TRBV3-2 TGTGCCAGCAGCCCGGCCCCCGAGCGGGGGGGTGAGGAGACCCAGTACTTC CASSPAPERGGEETQYF
NA TRBJ2-7 TRBD2 TRBV5-5 TGTGCCAGCAGCTTGGCTCTAGCGGGAGGCTTTTACGAGCAGTACTTC CASSLALAGGFYEQYF
once TRBJ1-5 NA TRBV5-1 TGCGCCAGCAGCCGGACCTGGACAGAAAATAGCAATCAGCCCCAGCATTTT CASSRTWTENSNQPQHF
NA TRBJ1-3 NA TRBV2 TGTGCCAGCAGAGACAGCCCGTCTGGAAACACCATATATTTT CASRDSPSGNTIYF
once TRBJ1-1 NA TRBV25-1 TGTGCCAGCAGTGAATTACAGAACACTGAAGCTTTCTTT CASSELQNTEAFF
NA TRBJ2-2 TRBD1 TRBV7-2 TGTGCCAGCAGCTTAGCAACCGGGACAGCGAACACCGGGGAGCTGTTTTTT CASSLATGTANTGELFF
NA TRBJ1-4 NA TRBV6-5 TGTGCCAGCAGTCTGGGGACTATAGAAAAACTGTTTTTT CASSLGTIEKLFF
few TRBJ1-6 TRBD1 TRBV6-1 TGTGCCAGCAGTTCCGGGACAGCACCAGGAACCCTCCACTTT CASSSGTAPGTLHF
NA TRBJ2-1 NA TRBV12-5 TGTGCTAGTGGTCCTCCCGCAGGGGGGTTGAGGAACAATGAGCAGTTCTTC CASGPPAGGLRNNEQFF
NA TRBJ2-1 NA TRBV20-1 TGCAGTGCCCCCCTAGGCTATGAGCAGTTCTTC CSAPLGYEQFF
NA TRBJ1-2 TRBD1 TRBV28 TGTGCCAGCAGTTCGGGACAGCTAGATAACTATGGCTACACCTTC CASSSGQLDNYGYTF
NA TRBJ1-1 NA TRBV30 TGTGCCTGGAGCCTAGGTTCCATGAACACTGAAGCTTTCTTT CAWSLGSMNTEAFF
NA TRBJ2-1 NA TRBV6-5 TGTGCCAGCCTGGGGGCAACCCACAATGAGCAGTTCTTC CASLGATHNEQFF
NA TRBJ2-3 TRBD1 TRBV14 TGTGCCAGCAGCCTCCCGGGACAGGTCACAGATACGCAGTATTTT CASSLPGQVTDTQYF
NA TRBJ1-5 NA TRBV27 TGTGCCAGCAGAACCTCAGGAGGCAATCAGCCCCAGCATTTT CASRTSGGNQPQHF
NA TRBJ1-1 NA TRBV15 TGTGCCACCAGCAGAGACAGGGCCGGGAACACTGAAGCTTTCTTT CATSRDRAGNTEAFF
NA TRBJ1-1 NA TRBV2 TGTGCCAGCAGTGCCCTGGTACGGAGGACTGAAGCTTTCTTT CASSALVRRTEAFF
NA TRBJ1-4 NA TRBV28 TGTGCCAGCGGGACTTTTGAAAAACTGTTTTTT CASGTFEKLFF
NA TRBJ1-5 TRBD1 TRBV2 TGTGCCAGCAAGGGACAGGGGGGGAATCAGCCCCAGCATTTT CASKGQGGNQPQHF
once TRBJ1-2 NA TRBV27 TGTGCCAGCAGGTCCTTCCGTACCTCTAACTATGGCTACACCTTC CASRSFRTSNYGYTF
once TRBJ1-5 NA TRBV24-1 TGTGCCACCAGTGTCTGGCGAGGGCAGACTTGGGTAGGACGGGTGGGCATTCAGCCCCAGCATTTT CATSVWRGQTWVGRVGIQPQHF